Below, one T cell receptor beta chain is given with its context. Other DNA sequences of this sample code for an identical CDR3. Produced via immunoSEQ multiplex PCR; TCRdb's table is partial and in-frame only. This table has about 97,000 clones, 84% appearing once. This entry comes from a study of blood T cell repertoires in COVID-19. Germline V lookup: CDR1 SGHNT, CDR2 YYREEE (reference sequence). The CDR3 contains 13 residues. The V gene end was trimmed by 4 bases and the J gene end by 4 bases; junction bases not matched to a gene: 2. The chain has TRBV5-4 and TRBJ2-1, with TRBD2 identical over 7 bases. The source material was peripheral blood. The clonotype was recovered from a man aged 35 to 55 with active or convalescent COVID-19. This chain's CDR3 is CASSGGGYNEQFF. CDR3 DNA sequence: TGTGCCAGCAGCGGGGGGGGTTACAATGAGCAGTTCTTC.